This TCR beta chain is from a study of shared clonotypes between healthy human individuals. As for the study in general: CD8 memory received one plate per donor, CD8 naive two, CD4 memory three and CD4 naive three.

About this clone: Its cognate antigen is unknown. The junction and the germline gene differ at one end; a read error may be behind it.

Whole-study results and caveats: Researchers found naive subsets generally carried larger estimated richness than memory subsets. The study found roughly 5% of naive CD4 clonotypes shared across a handful of donors.

The DNA input per sorted-subset replicate PCR was 200 ng, corresponding to some 30,000 T cell genomes. TCRdb's table, derived via immunoSEQ multiplex PCR, lists solely in-frame clones and lacks some. The sample holds about 820,000 clones, approximately 92% seen once. In germline, CDR1 is SGHRS, CDR2 YFSETQ. This CDR3 contains 19 residues. Terminally differentiated effector memory CD45RA+ cells were excluded from the naive CD8 cells, which were CD45RO-negative and positively selected for CCR7. The source of this sequence is a man younger than 40 in good health. Sequencing was done on a sample of naive CD8+ T cells sorted from blood. The rearrangement links TRBV5-1 to TRBJ2-2; 16 nucleotides align to TRBD2. CDR3 region: CASSWGTSGREPNAGELFF. In DNA, the CDR3 is TGCGCCAGCAGCTGGGGGACTAGCGGGAGGGAACCGAACGCCGGGGAGCTGTTTTTT. The variable domain in full, with the rest retrieved from reference TRBV5-1 and TRBJ2-2, is KAGVTQTPRYLIKTRGQQVTLSCSPISGHRSVSWYQQTPGQGLQFLFEYFSETQRNKGNFPGRFSGRQFSNSRSEMNVSTLELGDSALYLCASSWGTSGREPNAGELFFGEGSRLTVL.